The rows below give T cell receptor beta chains drawn from one sample of a study of T cell changes during pregnancy in multiple sclerosis. The table came from immunoSEQ multiplex PCR; TCRdb's copy has only in-frame clones and leaves some out. Of about 59,000 clones detected, roughly 91% appear once; the ten largest clones hold roughly 1.4%. Material: peripheral blood, obtained in the second trimester of pregnancy. These receptors were obtained from a female donor with multiple sclerosis, enrolled in a pregnancy study. Each CDR3 is given with its conserved first and last residue. Each record gives: V gene, D gene, J gene, clone size, CDR3 protein, CDR3 DNA. The D gene is left open where the match is weak. Not all rows give a size; the values are once, few, many and, for expanded clones, a class.

V: TRBV19; D: TRBD1; J: TRBJ1-2; size: -; CDR3: CASSIRGTGNYGYTF; DNA: TGTGCCAGTAGTATTCGCGGGACAGGGAACTATGGCTACACCTTC
V: TRBV5-1; D: TRBD1; J: TRBJ2-7; size: -; CDR3: CASSLAGQGLVGEQYF; DNA: TGCGCCAGCAGCTTGGCGGGACAGGGGTTGGTTGGGGAGCAGTACTTC
V: TRBV28; D: -; J: TRBJ1-1; size: once; CDR3: CAGSLGQRWTEAFF; DNA: TGTGCCGGCAGTTTAGGACAGAGATGGACTGAAGCTTTCTTT
V: TRBV4-2; D: TRBD2; J: TRBJ2-3; size: -; CDR3: CASSQDGTSGALRDTQYF; DNA: TGTGCCAGCAGCCAAGATGGGACTAGCGGGGCCCTCAGGGATACGCAGTATTTT
V: TRBV5-5; D: -; J: TRBJ1-2; size: -; CDR3: CASSLTRDGYTF; DNA: TGTGCCAGCAGCTTGACGAGGGATGGCTACACCTTC
V: TRBV4-3; D: TRBD2; J: TRBJ2-2; size: -; CDR3: CASSQEFSGGQTNTGELFF; DNA: TGCGCCAGCAGCCAAGAGTTCAGCGGGGGGCAAACGAACACCGGGGAGCTGTTTTTT
V: TRBV12-5; D: -; J: TRBJ1-1; size: -; CDR3: CASGSRAGEAFF; DNA: TGTGCTAGTGGTTCGCGGGCTGGTGAAGCTTTCTTT
V: TRBV10-3; D: -; J: TRBJ1-2; size: -; CDR3: CAIRQGLGGEQHGYTF; DNA: TGTGCCATCAGGCAGGGACTCGGAGGAGAACAGCATGGCTACACCTTC
V: TRBV5-1; D: TRBD2; J: TRBJ2-1; size: -; CDR3: CASSLGGGADEQFF; DNA: TGCGCCAGCAGCTTGGGCGGGGGGGCCGATGAGCAGTTCTTC
V: TRBV9; D: TRBD1; J: TRBJ2-7; size: -; CDR3: CASSVSGQGWYEQYF; DNA: TGTGCCAGCAGCGTTTCGGGACAGGGGTGGTACGAGCAGTACTTC